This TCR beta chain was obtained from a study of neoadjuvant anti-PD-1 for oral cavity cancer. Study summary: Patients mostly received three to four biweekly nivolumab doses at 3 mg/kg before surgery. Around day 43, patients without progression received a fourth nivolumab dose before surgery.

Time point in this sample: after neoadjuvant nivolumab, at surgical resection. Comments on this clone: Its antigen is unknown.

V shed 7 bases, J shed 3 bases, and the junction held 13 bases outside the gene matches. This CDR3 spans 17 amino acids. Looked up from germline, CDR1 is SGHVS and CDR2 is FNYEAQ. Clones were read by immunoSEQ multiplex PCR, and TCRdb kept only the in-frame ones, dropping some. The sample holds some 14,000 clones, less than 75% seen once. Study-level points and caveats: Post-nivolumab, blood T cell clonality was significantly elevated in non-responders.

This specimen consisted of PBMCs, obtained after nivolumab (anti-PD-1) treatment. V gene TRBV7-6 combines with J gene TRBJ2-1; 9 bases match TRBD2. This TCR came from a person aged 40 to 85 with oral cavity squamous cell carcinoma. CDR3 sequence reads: CASTLQVASGNYNEQFF. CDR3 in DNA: TGTGCCAGCACCCTACAGGTGGCTAGCGGGAACTACAATGAGCAGTTCTTC.